This TCR beta chain was observed in a study of control samples from healthy donors and cancer patients. The CDR3 covers 14 residues. V lost 5 bases, J lost 4 bases, and 4 bases stayed unmatched. The V gene's germline CDR1 is LGHDT and CDR2 YNNKEL (reference sequence). Sequencing was performed with immunoSEQ multiplex PCR; in TCRdb, only in-frame clones are kept and a portion is missing. The sample contains about 140,000 clones, more than 80% of which appear only once. Specimen: blood. V and J are TRBV3-1 (or the pseudogene TRBV3-2) and TRBJ1-1, with 10 nucleotides matching TRBD1. This TCR derives from a man younger than 35 in good health. The CDR3 sequence is CASSTGQGITEAFF. CDR3 nucleotides: TGTGCCAGCAGCACGGGACAGGGGATCACTGAAGCTTTCTTT.